These 32 T cell receptor beta chains share one sample of origin, sequenced in a study of cytomegalovirus exposure and HLA in healthy donors. PCR was performed using 60 Vbeta and 13 Jbeta primers. Produced via immunoSEQ multiplex PCR; TCRdb's table is partial and in-frame only. The top ten clones hold about 3.7% of a sample with about 100,000 clones, roughly 73% of them seen once. Sequencing input: PBMCs. Receptors originate from a middle-aged man in good health and CMV-seronegative.

The rearrangement uses TRBV5-4 and TRBJ1-4; TRBD1 matches at 11 bases. The J segment lost 7 bases and the V segment lost 3 bases, leaving 2 bases of the junction unmatched. In germline, CDR1 is SGHNT, CDR2 YYREEE (reference sequence). This CDR3 is 14 amino acids long. The DNA of the CDR3 is TGTGCCAGCAGCTCGGGACAGGGGGGTGAAAAACTGTTTTTT. Its protein is CASSSGQGGEKLFF.

V gene TRBV5-1 combines with J gene TRBJ2-7; TRBD1 matches at 8 bases. The J segment lost 3 bases and the V segment lost 5 bases, leaving 10 bases of the junction unmatched. The germline V gene encodes CDR1 SGHRS and CDR2 YFSETQ. CDR3 length: 15 amino acids. CDR3 nucleotides: TGCGCCAGCAGTTCTCGACAGGGGATCGACTACGAGCAGTACTTC. It yields the protein CASSSRQGIDYEQYF. Drawing the rest from reference TRBV5-1 and TRBJ2-7, the complete variable domain is KAGVTQTPRYLIKTRGQQVTLSCSPISGHRSVSWYQQTPGQGLQFLFEYFSETQRNKGNFPGRFSGRQFSNSRSEMNVSTLELGDSALYLCASSSRQGIDYEQYFGPGTRLTVT.

There are a few counts of this clone. This chain connects TRBV6-1 to TRBJ1-1; 8 bases fit TRBD1. CDR1 and CDR2 from the germline V gene are MNHNS and SASEGT. J gave up 8 bases and V 3 bases, and 5 bases lay outside the gene matches. The CDR3 has 13 amino acids. The CDR3 reads CASSEHRDREAFF. The CDR3 bases are TGTGCCAGCAGTGAGCACCGGGACAGGGAAGCTTTCTTT.

V usage is TRBV4-1 and J usage is TRBJ2-5; 8 bases are a match to TRBD2. CDR3 length: 16 amino acids. From germline, CDR1 is MGHRA and CDR2 YSYEKL. J lost 3 bases, V lost 4 bases, and 10 bases had no gene match. CDR3 region: CASSLHPGGKEETQYF. The CDR3 DNA sequence: TGCGCCAGCAGCCTCCACCCGGGGGGGAAAGAAGAGACCCAGTACTTC.

This clone was detected a few times. The chain links TRBV9 to TRBJ2-1; 15 nucleotides agree with TRBD2. This CDR3 has 16 residues. Germline CDR1 reads SGDLS; CDR2 reads YYNGEE. Losses at the gene ends were 4 bases for V and 14 bases for J; bases not matched to a gene: 13. The DNA of the CDR3 is TGTGCCAGCAGCAGAGAGGGACTAGCGGGGGGCATACTAAAGTTCTTC. Encoded protein: CASSREGLAGGILKFF.

This clone has only a few counts. The chain carries TRBV7-9 and TRBJ2-7; TRBD1 aligns across 7 bases. Trimming at V came to 5 bases and at J to 2 bases, leaving 3 bases not matched to a gene. This CDR3 is 13 amino acids long. Germline loops: CDR1 SEHNR, CDR2 FQNEAQ (reference sequence). The CDR3 spells CASSRDSAYEQYF. In nucleotides, the CDR3 is TGTGCCAGCAGCCGGGACAGCGCCTACGAGCAGTACTTC.

This rearrangement joins TRBV4-2 to TRBJ2-2; D may be TRBD2 (5 bases). V was shortened by 4 bases and J by 4 bases, with 10 bases between the two germline ends. The CDR3 spans 14 residues. Germline assignment: CDR1 LGHNA and CDR2 YNFKEQ. The CDR3 DNA reads as TGTGCCAGCAGCCGCGGGCCCGGCACCGGGGAGCTGTTTTTT. As protein: CASSRGPGTGELFF.

V and J are TRBV2 and TRBJ2-7, with D perhaps matching TRBD1 (5 bases). This CDR3 comprises 12 residues. The ends were cut back, 6 bases at V and 2 bases at J, with 8 bases in the middle. From germline, CDR1 is SNHLY and CDR2 FYNNEI. CDR3 coding DNA: TGTGCCAGCAGCAAGGGGCCCTACGAGCAGTACTTC. Translating gives CASSKGPYEQYF. Based on the CDR3 plus reference TRBV2 and TRBJ2-7, the full variable domain is EPEVTQTPSHQVTQMGQEVILRCVPISNHLYFYWYRQILGQKVEFLVSFYNNEISEKSEIFDDQFSVERPDGSNFTLKIRSTKLEDSAMYFCASSKGPYEQYFGPGTRLTVT.

The chain combines TRBV4-1 with TRBJ1-2; D might be TRBD1 (5 bases). Germline CDR1 and CDR2: MGHRA and YSYEKL. Trimming cost V 1 base and J 2 bases, with 20 bases left between them. CDR3 length: 18 amino acids. Written as DNA, the CDR3 is TGCGCCAGCAGCCAAGGGAGGGGCAGGGCAAGGTTGAACTATGGCTACACCTTC. Amino acids: CASSQGRGRARLNYGYTF.

The DNA of the CDR3 is TGTGCCAGCGTACGGGAGGGGGATCAGCCCCAGCATTTT. Protein: CASVREGDQPQHF. This rearrangement joins TRBV6-6 to TRBJ1-5; D is perhaps TRBD1 (6 bases). Germline V gives CDR1 MNHNY, CDR2 SVGAGI (reference sequence). The ends were cut back, 8 bases at V and 5 bases at J, with 13 bases in the middle. The CDR3 runs 13 residues.

As DNA, the CDR3 is TGTGCCAGCAGCTTAGATGGAGAGGAAAAACTGTTTTTT. Its translation is CASSLDGEEKLFF. The chain employs TRBV7-6 and TRBJ1-4; no clear D gene. CDR3 length equals 13 residues. The V and J ends lost 1 base and 8 bases respectively, with 8 bases between them. Germline assignment: CDR1 SGHVS and CDR2 FNYEAQ. The complete variable domain, with remaining parts taken from reference TRBV7-6 and TRBJ1-4, reads GAGVSQSPRYKVTKRGQDVALRCDPISGHVSLYWYRQALGQGPEFLTYFNYEAQQDKSGLPNDRFSAERPEGSISTLTIQRTEQRDSAMYRCASSLDGEEKLFFGSGTQLSVL.

This clone appeared once. V usage is TRBV7-6 and J usage is TRBJ2-3; the match to TRBD1 covers 9 bases. This CDR3 is built from 15 residues. Germline lookup yields CDR1 SGHVS and CDR2 FNYEAQ. Trimming took 6 bases from V and 3 from J; bases not matched to a gene: 7. The CDR3 bases are TGTGCCAGCAGTAACGGACAGGGGAGGACAGATACGCAGTATTTT. This sequence encodes CASSNGQGRTDTQYF. Using reference TRBV7-6 and TRBJ2-3 for the parts outside the CDR3, the full variable domain is GAGVSQSPRYKVTKRGQDVALRCDPISGHVSLYWYRQALGQGPEFLTYFNYEAQQDKSGLPNDRFSAERPEGSISTLTIQRTEQRDSAMYRCASSNGQGRTDTQYFGPGTRLTVL.

This clone was recorded a few times. This chain links TRBV9 with TRBJ1-1; D may be TRBD1 (6 bases). The V gene's germline CDR1 is SGDLS and CDR2 YYNGEE. Trimming took off 4 bases at V and 0 bases at J, with 10 bases between the two ends. The CDR3 totals 14 residues. The CDR3 loop reads CASSPGQMNTEAFF. In DNA, the CDR3 is TGTGCCAGCAGCCCTGGACAGATGAACACTGAAGCTTTCTTT.

This clone was seen a few times. The chain couples TRBV7-6 to TRBJ2-2, with TRBD1 matching 9 bases. V lost 3 bases and J lost 8; bases outside the gene matches: 4. Germline V lookup: CDR1 SGHVS, CDR2 FNYEAQ. The CDR3 runs to 14 residues. Here the CDR3 DNA reads TGTGCCAGCAGCTTTGGACAGGGGTATGGGGAGCTGTTTTTT. It translates to CASSFGQGYGELFF.

J is TRBJ2-3 and V is TRBV4-2; tentative D call: TRBD2 (7 bases). Trimming left V 4 bases short and J 1 base short, with 15 bases between. CDR1 LGHNA and CDR2 YNFKEQ come from the germline V gene. This CDR3 is 16 amino acids long. CDR3 bases: TGTGCCAGCAGCCGAATGGGGGGGCCTGGCACAGATACGCAGTATTTT. This translates into CASSRMGGPGTDTQYF.

With regard to this clone: Other DNA sequences within the sample encode an identical CDR3. The V and J genes are TRBV5-1 and TRBJ2-5; D call uncertain. V lost 0 bases and J 1 base, leaving 4 bases between the germline ends. The CDR3 sequence is 13 residues long. Germline V gene data show CDR1 as SGHRS and CDR2 as YFSETQ. The CDR3: CASSLAVQETQYF. The CDR3 bases are TGCGCCAGCAGCTTGGCCGTCCAAGAGACCCAGTACTTC.

This clone has more than one count but fewer than ten. The chain links TRBV6-6 to TRBJ1-1; D remains ambiguous. This CDR3 is built from 12 residues. CDR1 is MNHNY, CDR2 SVGAGI, per germline (reference sequence). V was pared by 7 bases and J by 1 base, with 7 bases between. For the CDR3, the DNA is TGTGCCAGCACAGACTCGAACACTGAAGCTTTCTTT. Amino acid sequence: CASTDSNTEAFF.

This clone was recorded a few times. The V call is TRBV30, the J call TRBJ2-3; D might be TRBD1 (6 bases). Germline CDR1 is GTSNPN and CDR2 is SVGIG (reference sequence). The V gene lost 0 bases and the J gene lost 0 bases, with 7 bases spanning the gap. The CDR3 is 14 amino acids. The CDR3 loop is CAWSVGQSTDTQYF. The CDR3 DNA follows: TGTGCCTGGAGTGTAGGACAGAGCACAGATACGCAGTATTTT. Complete variable domain (other parts from reference TRBV30 and TRBJ2-3): SQTIHQWPATLVQPVGSPLSLECTVEGTSNPNLYWYRQAAGRGLQLLFYSVGIGQISSEVPQNLSASRPQDRQFILSSKKLLLSDSGFYLCAWSVGQSTDTQYFGPGTRLTVL.

The chain combines TRBV11-2 with TRBJ2-3, with TRBD2 identical over 7 bases. Germline CDR1 and CDR2: SGHAT and FQNNGV. This CDR3 has 16 residues. V shed 1 base, J shed 0 bases, and the junction held 4 bases outside the gene matches. CDR3 amino acids: CASSLVAGDSTDTQYF. CDR3 sequence (DNA): TGTGCCAGCAGCTTAGTTGCGGGAGATAGCACAGATACGCAGTATTTT. The full variable domain, its missing parts supplied by reference TRBV11-2 and TRBJ2-3, is EAGVAQSPRYKIIEKRQSVAFWCNPISGHATLYWYQQILGQGPKLLIQFQNNGVVDDSQLPKDRFSAERLKGVDSTLKIQPAKLEDSAVYLCASSLVAGDSTDTQYFGPGTRLTVL.

The chain is built from TRBV28 and TRBJ2-7; TRBD1 matches 8 bases. Unmatched junction bases numbered 2, after V lost 5 bases and J lost 2 bases. Germline V CDR1 and CDR2: MDHEN, SYDVKM. The CDR3 sequence is 13 residues long. Here the CDR3 DNA reads TGTGCCAGCAGTAAACAGGGGGCCTACGAGCAGTACTTC. Its translation: CASSKQGAYEQYF.

V is TRBV27 and J is TRBJ2-3, with D perhaps TRBD1 (5 bases). V shed 2 bases and J shed 9 bases, with 6 bases lying between them. This CDR3 has 11 residues. Germline V gives CDR1 MNHEY, CDR2 SMNVEV (reference sequence). CDR3 protein: CASSLGATQYF. The DNA for the CDR3 is TGTGCCAGCAGTTTAGGGGCCACGCAGTATTTT.

The chain is built from TRBV9 and TRBJ1-3, with 9 bases that match TRBD1. CDR3 size: 14 residues. The junction had 5 bases not matched to a gene; V was cut back by 0 bases and J by 10 bases. CDR1 and CDR2 from the germline V gene are SGDLS and YYNGEE. In DNA form, the CDR3 reads TGTGCCAGCAGCGTAGCGGGACAGGGTCTTACCATATATTTT. Its translation: CASSVAGQGLTIYF.

This chain links TRBV2 with TRBJ2-7; D perhaps matches TRBD1 (5 bases). The length of the CDR3 is 14 residues. V lost 6 bases and J lost 5, with 17 bases in between. The germline V gene encodes CDR1 SNHLY and CDR2 FYNNEI. CDR3 sequence: CASRGSGYYHEQYF. DNA of the CDR3: TGTGCCAGCAGGGGTTCAGGGTACTACCACGAGCAGTACTTC.

This clone was observed a few times. V gene TRBV14 combines with J gene TRBJ2-3; 8 bases line up with TRBD1. V gave up 6 bases and J gave up 2 bases; unmatched junction bases: 7. CDR3 length equals 15 residues. Germline-derived CDR1 and CDR2 are SGHDN and FVKESK. The CDR3 bases are TGTGCCAGCAGTCGACAGGGGCCAACCACAGATACGCAGTATTTT. Translating gives CASSRQGPTTDTQYF.

The chain combines TRBV7-9 with TRBJ2-3; D is possibly TRBD2 (6 bases). CDR1 is SEHNR and CDR2 is FQNEAQ in the germline V gene (reference sequence). This CDR3 region has 19 residues. The ends were cut back, 5 bases at V and 2 bases at J, with 26 bases in the middle. This CDR3 reads CASSKQRRDGFFLTDTQYF. The CDR3 DNA follows: TGTGCCAGCAGCAAACAACGGCGGGATGGTTTTTTTCTCACAGATACGCAGTATTTT.

The rearrangement links TRBV6-5 to TRBJ2-1, with a weak D call TRBD2 (5 bases). Germline lookup yields CDR1 MNHEY and CDR2 SVGAGI. The CDR3 is 13 residues long. The V end lost 9 bases, the J end lost 6 bases, and 15 bases lay between the germline ends. CDR3 in amino acids: CASSPGESNEQFF. The CDR3 DNA reads as TGTGCCAGTTCCCCCGGGGAATCCAATGAGCAGTTCTTC.

This chain uses TRBV7-6 with TRBJ2-7; possible D gene TRBD2, 6 bases. CDR3 size: 14 residues. Germline assignment: CDR1 SGHVS and CDR2 FNYEAQ. Trimming took off 0 bases at V and 2 bases at J, with 8 bases between the two ends. CDR3 sequence: CASSLARGTYEQYF. The CDR3 nucleotides read TGTGCCAGCAGCTTAGCGCGGGGTACCTACGAGCAGTACTTC.

The rearrangement uses TRBV4-1 and TRBJ2-7; D is perhaps TRBD1 (5 bases). Germline V CDR1 and CDR2: MGHRA, YSYEKL. This CDR3 spans 16 amino acids. The V end was cut by 1 base, the J end by 5 bases, with 18 bases between. The CDR3 region is CASSQAIVRTDNEQYF. The CDR3 region has the DNA TGCGCCAGCAGCCAAGCAATAGTTCGGACGGACAACGAGCAGTACTTC.

The chain carries TRBV30 and TRBJ2-3; a possible D gene is TRBD1 (5 bases). V lost 4 bases and J 0 bases, leaving 11 bases between the germline ends. Germline-derived CDR1 and CDR2 are GTSNPN and SVGIG (reference sequence). This CDR3 has 14 residues. Here the CDR3 reads CAWNPGQSTDTQYF. Written as DNA, the CDR3 is TGTGCCTGGAATCCAGGGCAAAGCACAGATACGCAGTATTTT.

The chain recombines TRBV5-4 with TRBJ1-2; 8 bases match TRBD1. Trimming at V came to 3 bases and at J to 4 bases, leaving 2 bases not matched to a gene. Per the germline V gene, CDR1 is SGHNT and CDR2 is YYREEE (reference sequence). This CDR3 is 13 amino acids long. The chain's CDR3 is CASSWTGPYGYTF. The CDR3 bases are TGTGCCAGCAGCTGGACAGGGCCCTATGGCTACACCTTC.

This clone showed up just once. This chain links TRBV5-5 with TRBJ2-3, with TRBD2 as a possible D gene (6 bases). Germline assignment: CDR1 SGHKS and CDR2 YYEKEE (reference sequence). The CDR3 totals 16 residues. Deletions cut 4 bases from V and 0 bases from J, with 15 bases between. The chain's CDR3 is CASSPGGRGSTDTQYF. In DNA, the CDR3 is TGTGCCAGCAGCCCCGGGGGACGGGGGAGCACAGATACGCAGTATTTT. The variable domain in full, with the rest retrieved from reference TRBV5-5 and TRBJ2-3, is DAGVTQSPTHLIKTRGQQVTLRCSPISGHKSVSWYQQVLGQGPQFIFQYYEKEERGRGNFPDRFSARQFPNYSSELNVNALLLGDSALYLCASSPGGRGSTDTQYFGPGTRLTVL.

This sequence joins TRBV5-1 and TRBJ2-1, with 10 bases matching TRBD2. Germline V lookup: CDR1 SGHRS, CDR2 YFSETQ. The length of the CDR3 is 15 residues. Trimming took 2 bases from V and 5 from J; bases not matched to a gene: 4. The CDR3 spells CASSFLAGANNEQFF. The CDR3 coding sequence is TGCGCCAGCAGCTTTCTAGCGGGGGCCAACAATGAGCAGTTCTTC.